This T cell receptor beta chain is from a study of glioma-infiltrating T cells. Note on this clonotype: Its antigen is unidentified.

The iRepertoire nested amplicon-rescue multiplex PCR amplified TCR alpha and beta CDR3s from RNA. MiXCR, run by TCRdb on the multiplex PCR reads, gives a single entry per CDR3 protein. The sample lists some 160,000 distinct CDR3 sequences; around 42% were seen once. Germline V gene data show CDR1 as SNHLY and CDR2 as FYNNEI. CDR3 length: 14 residues. V was trimmed by 1 base and J by 11 bases, leaving 12 bases between them. Regarding the study as a whole: Above-expected tissue-blood divergence occurred in all gliomas, most in low-grade ones. Only very few CDR3 sequences appeared in both tissue and blood.

The chain couples TRBV2 to TRBJ1-6; D possibly corresponds to TRBD1 (5 bases). The material sequenced was glioma tissue, nonneoplastic brain tissue, or PBMCs (not recorded which). The clonotype comes from a human donor with low-grade glioma or glioblastoma, undergoing nonglioma brain surgery, or in good health (not recorded which). The CDR3 region is CASSEGWGGTPLHF. CDR3 bases: TGTGCCAGCAGTGAAGGTTGGGGGGGAACACCCCTCCACTTT.